The sample holds many counts of the clone carrying this T cell receptor (beta chain). Germline V gives CDR1 SNHLY, CDR2 FYNNEI. V was shortened by 6 bases and J by 0 bases, with 14 bases between the two germline ends. This CDR3 comprises 15 residues. This record comes from a study of metastatic and nonmetastatic thyroid tumors. Treatment of any kind had been given to no patient before thyroid surgery. TCRdb re-analyzed the PCR reads through MiXCR. Here the sample spans tens of thousands of clones, under 4.5% being singletons. The source of this sequence is a female donor with papillary thyroid cancer or a benign thyroid nodule (not recorded which). Some clones in this sample may be carry-over from other donors' samples. The chain has TRBV2 and TRBJ1-1, with D possibly TRBD1 on 6 matching bases. The source material was blood. The CDR3, as DNA: TGTGCCAGCAGAAGGTGGGGGGCCTTGAACACTGAAGCTTTCTTT. Protein sequence: CASRRWGALNTEAFF.